This T cell receptor beta chain was recorded in a study of T cells after yellow fever vaccination. Findings and limits, study-wide: Only a small proportion of the clonotypes turned up in both the CD4 and the CD8 compartments, likely arising from convergent recombination. Within FACS-sorted repertoires, abundant clonotypes contaminating from the bulk population could be present.

This clonotype was counted many times. Its specificity is not known. The CDR3 consists of 13 residues. V dropped 7 bases and J dropped 6; count of bases not matched to a gene: 5. The V gene's germline CDR1 is MNHEY and CDR2 SMNVEV (reference sequence). TCRdb re-analysed the 5' RACE reads in MiXCR, keeping a single row per CDR3 protein. The profile covers about 30,000 distinct CDR3 sequences, with 4.4% appearing a single time and approximately 49% taken by the ten largest. Sequenced material: CD8+ T cells sorted from PBMCs, taken 5 days after the yellow fever booster vaccination. The chain joins TRBV27 to TRBJ2-7; 11 positions agree with TRBD2. This TCR was recovered from a young man who received the YFV17D yellow fever vaccine. This chain's CDR3 is CASKLAGESEQYF. The CDR3, as DNA: TGTGCCAGCAAACTAGCGGGAGAGTCCGAGCAGTACTTC.